Below, 22 T cell receptor beta chains from the same sample are listed, as sequenced in a study of T cell repertoires in cytomegalovirus infection. TCRdb reanalysed the reads using MiXCR and keeps one entry per CDR3 protein. This table has some 300,000 distinct CDR3 sequences, around 10% appearing once. The sequencing sample was made of PBMCs. The receptors stem from a human donor in good health (CMV status not recorded). Some clones in this sample may be carry-over from other donors' samples.

In this sample, this clonotype turned up many times. This chain joins TRBV7-2 and TRBJ2-1, with 7 bases identical to TRBD1. CDR3 length: 15 amino acids. Germline lookup yields CDR1 SGHTA and CDR2 FQGNSA. V gave up 5 bases and J gave up 7 bases; unmatched junction bases: 11. The CDR3 region has the DNA TGTGCCAGCAGCCGACAGGGTTGGGGGACGAATGAGCAGTTCTTC. Translating gives CASSRQGWGTNEQFF.

This clonotype was seen at least ten times. This chain links TRBV7-2 with TRBJ2-3; 7 bases agree with TRBD2. Losses at the gene ends were 1 base for V and 2 bases for J; bases not matched to a gene: 6. The CDR3 sequence is 16 residues long. The germline V gene encodes CDR1 SGHTA and CDR2 FQGNSA. The CDR3 is CASSLGLAAITDTQYF. In DNA, the CDR3 is TGTGCCAGCAGCTTAGGTCTAGCGGCAATCACAGATACGCAGTATTTT.

About this clonotype itself: Being one base from a much bigger clone, this may be a read error. V is TRBV5-6 and J is TRBJ2-7; TRBD1 might be the D (5 bases). Germline assignment: CDR1 SGHDT and CDR2 YYEEEE. This CDR3 comprises 12 residues. The CDR3 spells CASSLAGREQHV. The CDR3 DNA sequence: TGTGCCAGCAGCTTGGCAGGGCGCGAGCAGCACGTC.

V usage is TRBV5-5 and J usage is TRBJ1-4; D is unclear. Between the trimmed V and J ends, which lost 0 bases and 7 bases, there was a span of 16 bases. Germline V lookup: CDR1 SGHKS, CDR2 YYEKEE (reference sequence). The CDR3 loop spans 16 amino acids. CDR3 sequence: CASSLAAGRRFEKLFF. In DNA form, the CDR3 reads TGTGCCAGCAGCTTGGCCGCCGGCAGGCGATTTGAAAAACTGTTTTTT.

This clonotype was observed at least ten times. J is TRBJ1-2 and V is TRBV7-9; a possible D gene is TRBD1 (5 bases). Germline V gene data show CDR1 as SEHNR and CDR2 as FQNEAQ (reference sequence). Trimming cost V 0 bases and J 8 bases, with 13 bases left between them. The CDR3 loop spans 14 amino acids. Here the CDR3 DNA reads TGTGCCAGCAGCTTAGCGGGAAGGGGAGACGGCTACACCTTC. Translation gives CASSLAGRGDGYTF.

This clonotype was seen at least ten times. The chain links TRBV20-1 to TRBJ2-5; 9 positions match TRBD1. The V segment lost 6 bases and the J segment 4 bases; nucleotides outside the gene matches: 9. CDR3 length equals 14 residues. CDR1 and CDR2 (germline): DFQATT, SNEGSKA (reference sequence). Here the CDR3 reads CSAPLPTGGETQYF. CDR3 coding DNA: TGCAGTGCCCCTCTCCCGACAGGGGGAGAGACCCAGTACTTC.

This clonotype was seen ten or more times. The chain carries TRBV2 and TRBJ2-7; 8 positions agree with TRBD1. From germline, CDR1 is SNHLY and CDR2 FYNNEI. Trimming at V came to 2 bases and at J to 5 bases, leaving 8 bases not matched to a gene. The CDR3 spans 15 residues. CDR3 in amino acids: CASSERQGTRDEQYF. CDR3 DNA: TGTGCCAGCAGTGAACGACAGGGGACCCGGGACGAGCAGTACTTC. The whole variable domain, remainder taken from reference TRBV2 and TRBJ2-7, is EPEVTQTPSHQVTQMGQEVILRCVPISNHLYFYWYRQILGQKVEFLVSFYNNEISEKSEIFDDQFSVERPDGSNFTLKIRSTKLEDSAMYFCASSERQGTRDEQYFGPGTRLTVT.

This clonotype occurred many times. V is TRBV11-1 and J is TRBJ1-1; D uncertain. The CDR3 loop spans 14 amino acids. Germline CDR1 reads SGHAT; CDR2 reads FQDESV (reference sequence). Trimming left V 5 bases short and J 2 bases short, with 12 bases between. CDR3 sequence reads: CASSTWTDNTEAFF. CDR3 in DNA: TGTGCCAGCAGCACCTGGACCGATAACACTGAAGCTTTCTTT.

This clonotype has just a few counts. The chain carries TRBV7-9 and TRBJ2-7; the D is unclear. The V gene's germline CDR1 is SEHNR and CDR2 FQNEAQ (reference sequence). Trimming removed 1 base at V and 0 bases at J, with 7 bases between. The CDR3 spans 14 residues. CDR3 DNA sequence: TGTGCCAGCAGCTTAGGGTACAGCTCCTACGAGCAGTACGTC. Protein sequence: CASSLGYSSYEQYV.

This clonotype was seen a single time. This chain's CDR3 is CASSLQGLAYNEQFF. As DNA, the CDR3 is TGTGCCAGCAGTTTACAGGGGCTGGCCTACAATGAGCAGTTCTTC. The chain carries TRBV28 and TRBJ2-1, with D possibly TRBD1 on 6 matching bases. The CDR3 has 15 residues. Between the trimmed V and J ends, which lost 2 bases and 2 bases, there was a span of 10 bases. Germline loops: CDR1 MDHEN, CDR2 SYDVKM. Looking up the rest from reference TRBV28 and TRBJ2-1 gives the full variable domain: DVKVTQSSRYLVKRTGEKVFLECVQDMDHENMFWYRQDPGLGLRLIYFSYDVKMKEKGDIPEGYSVSREKKERFSLILESASTNQTSMYLCASSLQGLAYNEQFFGPGTRLTVL.

This clonotype was seen repeatedly, ten times or more. DNA for the CDR3: TGTGCCAGCAGCCAAGCCGGACATAGTTATGGCTACACCTTC. Its translation is CASSQAGHSYGYTF. The chain uses TRBV7-9 and TRBJ1-2; TRBD1 might be the D (5 bases). The CDR3 runs to 14 residues. CDR1 and CDR2 (germline): SEHNR, FQNEAQ (reference sequence). V lost 5 bases and J 5 bases, leaving 15 bases between the germline ends.

This clonotype was observed at least ten times. A read error may account for a junction end that differs from germline. This CDR3 reads CASSQSIGEGDIPCPGLF. CDR3 DNA sequence: TGCGCCAGCAGTCAATCCATAGGAGAGGGGGACATCCCATGTCCGGGACTCTTC. The chain joins TRBV23-1 to TRBJ2-1, with D possibly matching TRBD1 (6 bases). TRBV23-1 falls under the ORF class, with uncertain function. The CDR3 has 18 residues.

The J gene is TRBJ2-1, the V gene TRBV2, with D maybe TRBD1 (6 bases). The CDR3 spans 13 residues. Germline V gene data show CDR1 as SNHLY and CDR2 as FYNNEI. V shed 7 bases and J shed 8 bases, with 15 bases lying between them. The CDR3 here is CASNLGATDEQFF. The CDR3, as DNA: TGTGCCAGCAATTTGGGGGCCACCGATGAGCAGTTCTTC. The whole variable domain, filled in from reference TRBV2 and TRBJ2-1, reads EPEVTQTPSHQVTQMGQEVILRCVPISNHLYFYWYRQILGQKVEFLVSFYNNEISEKSEIFDDQFSVERPDGSNFTLKIRSTKLEDSAMYFCASNLGATDEQFFGPGTRLTVL.

This clonotype was counted at least ten times. This chain joins TRBV14 and TRBJ1-2, with unresolved D. CDR1 is SGHDN, CDR2 FVKESK, per germline. The germline V and J ends were trimmed by 3 bases and 5 bases, with 7 bases remaining between them. This CDR3 has 12 amino acids. CDR3 loop: CASSQGRYGYTF. CDR3 in DNA: TGTGCCAGCAGCCAGGGGAGGTATGGCTACACCTTC.

The chain is built from TRBV5-1 and TRBJ2-5; tentative D call: TRBD1 (6 bases). V was clipped by 0 bases and J by 0 bases, with 12 bases between them. The CDR3 length is 16 residues. Germline V lookup: CDR1 SGHRS, CDR2 YFSETQ. The DNA for the CDR3 is TGCGCCAGCAGCTTGGTAATCCAGGGGTACCAAGAGACCCAGTACTTC. It is translated as CASSLVIQGYQETQYF.

J is TRBJ1-4 and V is TRBV28; D gene uncertain. V was trimmed by 3 bases and J by 8 bases, leaving 13 bases between them. Germline values: CDR1 MDHEN, CDR2 SYDVKM. This CDR3 contains 14 residues. CDR3 residues: CASSLGERVEKLFF. The DNA for the CDR3 is TGTGCCAGCAGTTTGGGAGAGAGGGTCGAAAAACTGTTTTTT.

This chain connects TRBV20-1 to TRBJ1-2; TRBD1 aligns across 8 bases. Germline CDR1 DFQATT, CDR2 SNEGSKA (reference sequence). The V segment lost 1 base and the J segment 7 bases; nucleotides outside the gene matches: 14. This CDR3 spans 16 amino acids. In nucleotides, the CDR3 is TGCAGTGCTAGAGGGGGCGCTTCGACAGGGGCAAGTGGCTACACCTTC. Encoded protein: CSARGGASTGASGYTF.

This clonotype was recorded many times. This chain joins TRBV7-3 and TRBJ2-3; D not certain. CDR3 length equals 16 residues. V lost 3 bases and J lost 1, with 14 bases in between. Germline V gene sequence: CDR1 SGHTA, CDR2 FQGTGA. For the CDR3, the DNA is TGTGCCAGCAGCTTGGCCCCGTACCCGGGCACAGATACGCAGTATTTT. It specifies CASSLAPYPGTDTQYF.

The CDR3 coding sequence is TGTGCCAGCGGACGCCCAAGTCGGGATACGCAGTATTTT. Amino acids: CASGRPSRDTQYF. The V call is TRBV2, the J call TRBJ2-3; no firm D call. Trimming took 8 bases from V and 6 from J, leaving 15 bases between them. The CDR3 has 13 amino acids. From germline, CDR1 is SNHLY and CDR2 FYNNEI.

This clonotype was counted many times. The chain carries TRBV7-2 and TRBJ2-7, with D unresolved. Germline V lookup: CDR1 SGHTA, CDR2 FQGNSA. V was trimmed by 2 bases and J by 5 bases, leaving 7 bases between them. The CDR3 runs to 12 residues. The CDR3 coding sequence is TGTGCCAGCAGCTTAATGGGAAACGAGCAGTACTTC. Residues: CASSLMGNEQYF. The full variable domain, its missing parts supplied by reference TRBV7-2 and TRBJ2-7, is GAGVSQSPSNKVTEKGKDVELRCDPISGHTALYWYRQSLGQGLEFLIYFQGNSAPDKSGLPSDRFSAERTGGSVSTLTIQRTQQEDSAVYLCASSLMGNEQYFGPGTRLTVT.

This clonotype has a count of ten or more. The J gene is TRBJ2-7, the V gene TRBV7-9; 8 nucleotides match TRBD1. CDR3 length: 14 amino acids. The germline V gene has CDR1 SEHNR and CDR2 FQNEAQ (reference sequence). The trim removed 3 bases at V and 5 bases at J, leaving 6 bases unmatched. This chain's CDR3 is CASSFDRGMDEQYF. The CDR3 bases are TGTGCCAGCAGCTTTGACAGGGGCATGGACGAGCAGTACTTC.

Only a few counts were recorded for this clonotype. The chain carries TRBV28 and TRBJ2-1; TRBD1 matches at 8 bases. Germline V lookup: CDR1 MDHEN, CDR2 SYDVKM. This CDR3 has 15 amino acids. V lost 6 bases and J lost 3; bases outside the gene matches: 7. In DNA form, the CDR3 reads TGTGCCAGCAGCACGGGACAGGCAGACTACAATGAGCAGTTCTTC. Translating gives CASSTGQADYNEQFF.